The next 19 T cell receptor beta chains were all read from a single sample in a study of cytomegalovirus exposure and HLA in healthy donors. The PCR employed 60 Vbeta primers together with 13 Jbeta primers. Using immunoSEQ multiplex PCR, the repertoire was profiled, and TCRdb retains in-frame clones only, with some absent. The table shows about 120,000 clones, with 83% occurring only once. Sequencing was carried out using PBMCs. These receptors all stem from a woman between 40 and 50 years old in good health and CMV-seropositive.

The chain combines TRBV5-4 with TRBJ2-3; TRBD1 aligns across 8 bases. CDR3 length equals 15 residues. Per germline, CDR1 SGHNT and CDR2 YYREEE (reference sequence). V shed 0 bases and J 3 bases; nucleotides not matched to a gene: 3. In DNA form, the CDR3 reads TGTGCCAGCAGCTTGGCAGGGGGCTTTACAGATACGCAGTATTTT. Its protein product is CASSLAGGFTDTQYF.

CDR3 residues: CASSDGQRTDTQYF. In nucleotides, the CDR3 is TGTGCCAGCAGTGATGGACAGCGCACAGATACGCAGTATTTT. This chain joins TRBV6-1 and TRBJ2-3; maybe TRBD1 (6 bases). Per germline, CDR1 MNHNS and CDR2 SASEGT. CDR3 size: 14 residues. Trimming took 3 bases from V and 1 from J, leaving 8 bases between them.

CDR3 sequence: CASSYGGITDTQYF. The CDR3 DNA is TGTGCCAGCAGTTACGGGGGGATCACAGATACGCAGTATTTT. The chain joins TRBV6-5 to TRBJ2-3, with D perhaps matching TRBD2 (6 bases). Germline assignment: CDR1 MNHEY and CDR2 SVGAGI. The ends were cut back, 2 bases at V and 2 bases at J, with 8 bases in the middle. The CDR3 totals 14 residues.

J is TRBJ1-1 and V is TRBV27; D may be TRBD1 (6 bases). Germline V gene data show CDR1 as MNHEY and CDR2 as SMNVEV (reference sequence). Between the trimmed V and J ends, which lost 8 bases and 0 bases, there was a span of 10 bases. The length of the CDR3 is 13 residues. Here the CDR3 DNA reads TGTGCCAGCCCCACAGGGATGAACACTGAAGCTTTCTTT. Its protein product is CASPTGMNTEAFF.

The V and J genes are TRBV7-2 and TRBJ2-1, with 10 bases that match TRBD2. The trim removed 3 bases at V and 4 bases at J, leaving 3 bases unmatched. The CDR3 loop spans 15 amino acids. Germline V gives CDR1 SGHTA, CDR2 FQGNSA. CDR3 region: CASSFSGRWYNEQFF. Written as DNA, the CDR3 is TGTGCCAGCAGCTTTAGCGGGAGGTGGTACAATGAGCAGTTCTTC.

This clone was picked up one time. This chain connects TRBV29-1 to TRBJ2-2; D gene unclear. Germline-derived CDR1 and CDR2 are SQVTM and ANQGSEA. This CDR3 has 12 amino acids. V was cut by 2 bases and J by 4 bases, with 5 bases left in between. In DNA, the CDR3 is TGCAGCGTTGAACGAGGCACCGGGGAGCTGTTTTTT. Protein product: CSVERGTGELFF.

Only a few counts were recorded for this clone. The chain joins TRBV9 to TRBJ2-7, with D maybe TRBD1 (5 bases). Germline V gene lookup returns CDR1 SGDLS and CDR2 YYNGEE. The V end was cut by 0 bases, the J end by 6 bases, with 10 bases between. The CDR3 length is 13 residues. The CDR3 sequence: CASSVGQGREQYF. The CDR3 DNA follows: TGTGCCAGCAGCGTAGGGCAGGGTCGCGAGCAGTACTTC.

V and J are TRBV21-1 and TRBJ2-4; no check of the table's D call, TRBD2, against the DNA was made. TRBV21-1 is marked as a pseudogene. The CDR3 is made up of 17 amino acids. CDR3 residues: CASSRGGIEVAKNIQYF. The DNA of the CDR3 is TGTGCCAGCAGCAGGGGGGGAATCGAAGTAGCCAAAAACATTCAGTACTTC.

The gene calls are TRBV7-6 and TRBJ2-1; 8 bases align to TRBD2. Losses at the gene ends were 1 base for V and 8 bases for J; bases not matched to a gene: 7. The CDR3 has 15 amino acids. In germline, CDR1 is SGHVS, CDR2 FNYEAQ. CDR3 region: CASSLVGLEAHEQFF. The CDR3 DNA sequence: TGTGCCAGCAGCTTAGTGGGACTAGAGGCCCATGAGCAGTTCTTC.

The V and J genes are TRBV7-6 and TRBJ1-1; D gene uncertain. Trimming left V 4 bases short and J 6 bases short, with 15 bases between. In germline, CDR1 is SGHVS, CDR2 FNYEAQ. CDR3 length: 14 residues. This CDR3 reads CASSSMDGSAEAFF. The CDR3 coding sequence is TGTGCCAGCAGCTCTATGGACGGGAGCGCTGAAGCTTTCTTT. The whole variable domain, remainder taken from reference TRBV7-6 and TRBJ1-1, is GAGVSQSPRYKVTKRGQDVALRCDPISGHVSLYWYRQALGQGPEFLTYFNYEAQQDKSGLPNDRFSAERPEGSISTLTIQRTEQRDSAMYRCASSSMDGSAEAFFGQGTRLTVV.

The chain carries TRBV25-1 and TRBJ1-1; D is unresolved. This CDR3 is built from 14 residues. Germline values: CDR1 MGHDK, CDR2 SYGVNS. The V end lost 0 bases, the J end lost 1 base, and 6 bases lay between the germline ends. DNA for the CDR3: TGTGCCAGCAGTGAATATACTTCGAACACTGAAGCTTTCTTT. Translation: CASSEYTSNTEAFF.

V gene TRBV14 combines with J gene TRBJ2-4; 7 bases are shared with TRBD1. Per the germline V gene, CDR1 is SGHDN and CDR2 is FVKESK. The CDR3 is made up of 15 amino acids. With V trimmed by 4 bases and J by 9 bases, 12 bases remained unmatched. CDR3 DNA sequence: TGTGCCAGCAGCCTAGGGGACAGTCGGCAAGGCATTCAGTACTTC. Translated: CASSLGDSRQGIQYF.

This sequence joins TRBV9 and TRBJ2-1; D remains unclear. Trimming removed 2 bases at V and 3 bases at J, with 3 bases between. The CDR3 is 12 residues long. The germline V gene has CDR1 SGDLS and CDR2 YYNGEE. The CDR3 loop reads CASSVGYNEQFF. The CDR3 DNA reads as TGTGCCAGCAGCGTCGGCTACAATGAGCAGTTCTTC. The complete variable domain, with remaining parts taken from reference TRBV9 and TRBJ2-1, reads DSGVTQTPKHLITATGQRVTLRCSPRSGDLSVYWYQQSLDQGLQFLIQYYNGEERAKGNILERFSAQQFPDLHSELNLSSLELGDSALYFCASSVGYNEQFFGPGTRLTVL.

CDR3 coding DNA: TGTGCCAGCAGCCCCCGGGACAGGGTTGGAGAGCAGTACTTC. This codes for CASSPRDRVGEQYF. V usage is TRBV11-1 and J usage is TRBJ2-7; 9 nucleotides align to TRBD1. This CDR3 spans 14 amino acids. Germline V gene lookup returns CDR1 SGHAT and CDR2 FQDESV (reference sequence). Trimming removed 5 bases from V and 7 bases from J; junction bases left unmatched: 9.

This sequence joins TRBV19 and TRBJ2-7, with D possibly being TRBD1 (6 bases). This CDR3 has 15 amino acids. In germline, CDR1 is LNHDA, CDR2 SQIVND (reference sequence). The V end lost 4 bases, the J end lost 3 bases, and 16 bases lay between the germline ends. In DNA, the CDR3 is TGTGCCAGTAGTAGCGGACAGCCCTCGGTCTACGAGCAGTACTTC. Its translation is CASSSGQPSVYEQYF.

The J gene is TRBJ1-2, the V gene TRBV14; D might be TRBD1 (5 bases). The germline V gene has CDR1 SGHDN and CDR2 FVKESK. The germline V and J ends were trimmed by 0 bases and 8 bases, with 16 bases remaining between them. This CDR3 comprises 15 residues. The CDR3 is CASSQDNTGFGGYTF. The CDR3, as DNA: TGTGCCAGCAGCCAAGACAATACAGGCTTCGGAGGCTACACCTTC.

This sequence joins TRBV2 and TRBJ2-4, with 7 bases aligning to TRBD1. J was trimmed by 8 bases and V by 5 bases; bases with no gene match: 15. Germline values: CDR1 SNHLY, CDR2 FYNNEI. The CDR3 is 16 amino acids. In nucleotides, the CDR3 is TGTGCCAGCAGTCTCCAAGGGACAGAGCTGCTCGACATTCAGTACTTC. It yields the protein CASSLQGTELLDIQYF. The variable domain in full, completed from reference TRBV2 and TRBJ2-4, reads EPEVTQTPSHQVTQMGQEVILRCVPISNHLYFYWYRQILGQKVEFLVSFYNNEISEKSEIFDDQFSVERPDGSNFTLKIRSTKLEDSAMYFCASSLQGTELLDIQYFGAGTRLSVL.

V gene TRBV28 combines with J gene TRBJ2-7; 10 nucleotides match TRBD1. The CDR3 extends over 14 amino acids. CDR1 and CDR2 (germline): MDHEN, SYDVKM. J lost 7 bases, V lost 2 bases, and 5 bases had no gene match. CDR3 coding DNA: TGTGCCAGCAGTTTAGGGGGGACAGGGGTTGAGCAGTACTTC. Its translation: CASSLGGTGVEQYF.

V and J are TRBV28 and TRBJ2-5; 7 nucleotides match TRBD1. Trimming took 3 bases from V and 5 from J; bases not matched to a gene: 15. Germline V gene lookup returns CDR1 MDHEN and CDR2 SYDVKM. The CDR3 is 17 residues long. The CDR3 is CASSFPRRQGRRETQYF. CDR3 nucleotide sequence: TGTGCCAGCAGTTTCCCTCGACGACAGGGAAGGAGGGAGACCCAGTACTTC.